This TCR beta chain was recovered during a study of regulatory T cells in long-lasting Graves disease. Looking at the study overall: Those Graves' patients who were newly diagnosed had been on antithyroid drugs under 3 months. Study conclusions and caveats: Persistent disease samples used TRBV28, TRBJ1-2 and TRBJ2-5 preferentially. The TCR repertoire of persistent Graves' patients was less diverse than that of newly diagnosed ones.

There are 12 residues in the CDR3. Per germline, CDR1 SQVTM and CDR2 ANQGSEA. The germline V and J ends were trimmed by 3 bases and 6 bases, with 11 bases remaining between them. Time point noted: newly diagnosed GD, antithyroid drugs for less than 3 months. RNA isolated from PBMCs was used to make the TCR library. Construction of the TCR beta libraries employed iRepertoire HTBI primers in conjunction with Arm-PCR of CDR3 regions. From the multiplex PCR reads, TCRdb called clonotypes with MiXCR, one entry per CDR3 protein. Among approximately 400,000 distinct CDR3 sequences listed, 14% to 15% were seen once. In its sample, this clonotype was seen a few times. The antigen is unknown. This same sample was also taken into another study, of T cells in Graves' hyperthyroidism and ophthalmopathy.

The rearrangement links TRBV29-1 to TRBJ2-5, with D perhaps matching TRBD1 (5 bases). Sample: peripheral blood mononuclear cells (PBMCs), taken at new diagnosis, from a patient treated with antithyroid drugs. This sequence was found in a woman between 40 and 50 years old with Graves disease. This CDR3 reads CSVDDSSKTQYF. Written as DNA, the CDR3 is TGCAGCGTTGATGACAGCTCAAAGACCCAGTACTTC.